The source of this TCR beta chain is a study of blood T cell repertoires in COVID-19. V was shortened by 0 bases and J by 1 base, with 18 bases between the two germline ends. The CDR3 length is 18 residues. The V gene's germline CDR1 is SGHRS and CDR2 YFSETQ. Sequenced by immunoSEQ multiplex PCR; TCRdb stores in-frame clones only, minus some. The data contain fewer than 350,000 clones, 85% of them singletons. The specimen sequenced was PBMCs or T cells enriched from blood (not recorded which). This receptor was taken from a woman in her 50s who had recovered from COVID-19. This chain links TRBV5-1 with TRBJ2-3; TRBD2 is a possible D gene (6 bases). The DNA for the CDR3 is TGCGCCAGCAGCTTGGCCACTGGCGGGGTCCTGGGCACAGATACGCAGTATTTT. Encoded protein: CASSLATGGVLGTDTQYF.